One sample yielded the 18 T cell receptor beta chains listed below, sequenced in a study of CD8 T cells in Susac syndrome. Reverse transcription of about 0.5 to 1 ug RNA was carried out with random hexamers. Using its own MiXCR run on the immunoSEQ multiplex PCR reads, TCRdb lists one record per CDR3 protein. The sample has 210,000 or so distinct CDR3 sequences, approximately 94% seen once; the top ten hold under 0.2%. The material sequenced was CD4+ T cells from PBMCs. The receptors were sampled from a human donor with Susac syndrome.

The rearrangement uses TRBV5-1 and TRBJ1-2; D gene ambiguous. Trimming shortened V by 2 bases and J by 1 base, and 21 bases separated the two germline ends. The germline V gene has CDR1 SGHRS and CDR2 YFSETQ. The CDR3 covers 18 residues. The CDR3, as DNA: TGCGCCAGCAGCTTTGGCCCCACCTCTGGTGAGCTTAACTATGGCTACACCTTC. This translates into CASSFGPTSGELNYGYTF.

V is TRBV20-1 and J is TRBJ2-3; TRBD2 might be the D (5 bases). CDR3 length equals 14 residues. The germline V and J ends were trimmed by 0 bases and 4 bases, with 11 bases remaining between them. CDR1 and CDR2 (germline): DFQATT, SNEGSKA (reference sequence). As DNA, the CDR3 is TGCAGTGCTAGAGATCCTAGCACGGCAGATACGCAGTATTTT. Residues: CSARDPSTADTQYF.

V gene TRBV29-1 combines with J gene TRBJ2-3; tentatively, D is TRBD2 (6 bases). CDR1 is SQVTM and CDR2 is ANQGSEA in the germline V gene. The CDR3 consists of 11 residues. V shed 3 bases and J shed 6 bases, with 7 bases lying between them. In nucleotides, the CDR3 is TGCAGCGTTGAGGAGGGGGATACGCAGTATTTT. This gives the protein CSVEEGDTQYF.

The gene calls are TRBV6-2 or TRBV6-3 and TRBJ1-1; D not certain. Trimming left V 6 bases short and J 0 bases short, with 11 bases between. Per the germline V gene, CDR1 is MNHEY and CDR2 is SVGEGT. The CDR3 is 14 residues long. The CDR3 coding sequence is TGTGCCAGCAGACGCCCTGACATGAACACTGAAGCTTTCTTT. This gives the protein CASRRPDMNTEAFF.

In nucleotides, the CDR3 is TGCAGTGCGTACGAGTTGGGCACTGAAGCTTTCTTT. Encoded protein: CSAYELGTEAFF. The chain carries TRBV20-1 and TRBJ1-1; no reliable D call. CDR1 and CDR2 (germline): DFQATT, SNEGSKA (reference sequence). This CDR3 has 12 amino acids. V dropped 6 bases and J dropped 4 bases, with 12 bases sitting between them.

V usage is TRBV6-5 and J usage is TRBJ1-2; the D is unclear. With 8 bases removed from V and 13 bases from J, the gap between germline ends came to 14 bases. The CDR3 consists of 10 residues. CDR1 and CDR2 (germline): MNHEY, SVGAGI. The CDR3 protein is CASGIQSVTF. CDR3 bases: TGTGCCAGCGGCATCCAAAGTGTCACCTTC.

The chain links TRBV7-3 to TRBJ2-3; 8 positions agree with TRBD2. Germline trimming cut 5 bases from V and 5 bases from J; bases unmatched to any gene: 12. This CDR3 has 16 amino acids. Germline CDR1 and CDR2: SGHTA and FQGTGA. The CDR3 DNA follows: TGTGCCAGCAGCCAGTTTACGGGGGGGCCTGGAGATACGCAGTATTTT. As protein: CASSQFTGGPGDTQYF.

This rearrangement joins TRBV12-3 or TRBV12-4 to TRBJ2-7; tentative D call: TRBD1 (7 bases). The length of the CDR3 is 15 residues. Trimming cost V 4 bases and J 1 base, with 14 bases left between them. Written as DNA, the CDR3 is TGTGCCAGCAGTTCCCGCGGGACAGCTTCCTACGAGCAGTACTTC. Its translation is CASSSRGTASYEQYF.

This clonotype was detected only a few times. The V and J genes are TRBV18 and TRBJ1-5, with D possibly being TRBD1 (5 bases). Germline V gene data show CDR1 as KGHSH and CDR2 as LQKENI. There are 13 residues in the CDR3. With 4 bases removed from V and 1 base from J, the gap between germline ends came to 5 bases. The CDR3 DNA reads TGTGCCAGCTCACAGGGGAGCAATCAGCCCCAGCATTTT. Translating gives CASSQGSNQPQHF.

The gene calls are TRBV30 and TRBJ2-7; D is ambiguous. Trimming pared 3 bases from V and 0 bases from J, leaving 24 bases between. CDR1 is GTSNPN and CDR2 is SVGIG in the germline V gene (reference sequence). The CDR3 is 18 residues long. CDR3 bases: TGTGCCTGGAGCAACTTTCCGCCGGGTAGGGCTTTCTCCTACGAGCAGTACTTC. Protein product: CAWSNFPPGRAFSYEQYF. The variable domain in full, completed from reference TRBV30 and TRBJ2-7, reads SQTIHQWPATLVQPVGSPLSLECTVEGTSNPNLYWYRQAAGRGLQLLFYSVGIGQISSEVPQNLSASRPQDRQFILSSKKLLLSDSGFYLCAWSNFPPGRAFSYEQYFGPGTRLTVT.

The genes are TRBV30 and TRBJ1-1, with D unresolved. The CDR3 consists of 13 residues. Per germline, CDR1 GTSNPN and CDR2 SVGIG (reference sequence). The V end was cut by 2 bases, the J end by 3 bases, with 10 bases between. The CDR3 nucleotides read TGTGCCTGGAGTCTGGAGAGAGACACTGAAGCTTTCTTT. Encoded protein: CAWSLERDTEAFF.

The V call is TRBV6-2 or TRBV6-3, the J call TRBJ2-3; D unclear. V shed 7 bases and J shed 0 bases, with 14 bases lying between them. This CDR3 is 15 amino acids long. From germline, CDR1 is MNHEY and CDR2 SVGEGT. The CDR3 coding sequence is TGTGCCAGCAACTTCATTCCCGACAGCACAGATACGCAGTATTTT. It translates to CASNFIPDSTDTQYF.

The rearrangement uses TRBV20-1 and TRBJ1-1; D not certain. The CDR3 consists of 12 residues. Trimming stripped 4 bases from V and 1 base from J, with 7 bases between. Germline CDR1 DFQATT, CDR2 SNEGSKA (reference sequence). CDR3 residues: CSAMGPNTEAFF. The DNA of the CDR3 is TGCAGTGCTATGGGCCCGAACACTGAAGCTTTCTTT.

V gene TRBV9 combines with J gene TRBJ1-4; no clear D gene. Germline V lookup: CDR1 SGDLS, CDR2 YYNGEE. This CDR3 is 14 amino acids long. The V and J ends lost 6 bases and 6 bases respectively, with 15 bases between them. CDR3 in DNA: TGTGCCAGCACCATCGGGATCGGGGATGAAAAACTGTTTTTT. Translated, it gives CASTIGIGDEKLFF.

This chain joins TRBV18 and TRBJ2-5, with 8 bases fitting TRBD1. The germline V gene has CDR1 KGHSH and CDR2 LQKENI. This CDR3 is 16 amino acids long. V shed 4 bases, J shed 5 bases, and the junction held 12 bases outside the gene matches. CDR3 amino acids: CASSLISTGERETQYF. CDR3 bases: TGTGCCAGCTCACTCATTTCGACAGGGGAGAGGGAGACCCAGTACTTC.

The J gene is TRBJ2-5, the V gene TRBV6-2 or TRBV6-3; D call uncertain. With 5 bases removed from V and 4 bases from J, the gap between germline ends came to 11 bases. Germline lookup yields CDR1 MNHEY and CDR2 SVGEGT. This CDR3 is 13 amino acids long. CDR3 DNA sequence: TGTGCCAGCAGTACCCCCCCGGGAGAGACCCAGTACTTC. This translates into CASSTPPGETQYF.

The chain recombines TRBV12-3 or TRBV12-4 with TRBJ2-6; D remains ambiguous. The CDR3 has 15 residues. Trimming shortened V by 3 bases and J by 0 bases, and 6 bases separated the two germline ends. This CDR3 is CASSLSFSGANVLTF. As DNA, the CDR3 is TGTGCCAGCAGTTTGTCCTTCTCTGGGGCCAACGTCCTGACTTTC.

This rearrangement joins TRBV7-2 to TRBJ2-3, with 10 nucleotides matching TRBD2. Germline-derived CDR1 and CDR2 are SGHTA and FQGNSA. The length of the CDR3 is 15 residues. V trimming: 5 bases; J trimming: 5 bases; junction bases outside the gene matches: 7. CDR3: CASSATGTSVDTQYF. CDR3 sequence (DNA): TGTGCCAGCAGCGCCACCGGGACTAGCGTAGATACGCAGTATTTT.